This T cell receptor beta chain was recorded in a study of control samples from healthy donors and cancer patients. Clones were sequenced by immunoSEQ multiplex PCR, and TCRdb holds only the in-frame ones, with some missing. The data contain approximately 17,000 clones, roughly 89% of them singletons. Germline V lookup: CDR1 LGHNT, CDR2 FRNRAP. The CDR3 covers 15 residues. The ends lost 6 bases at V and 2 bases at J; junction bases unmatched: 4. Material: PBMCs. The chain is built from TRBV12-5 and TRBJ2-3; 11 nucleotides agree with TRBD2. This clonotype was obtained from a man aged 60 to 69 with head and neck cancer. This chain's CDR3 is CASGPGLAVTDTQYF. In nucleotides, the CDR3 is TGTGCTAGTGGCCCGGGACTAGCGGTCACAGATACGCAGTATTTT.